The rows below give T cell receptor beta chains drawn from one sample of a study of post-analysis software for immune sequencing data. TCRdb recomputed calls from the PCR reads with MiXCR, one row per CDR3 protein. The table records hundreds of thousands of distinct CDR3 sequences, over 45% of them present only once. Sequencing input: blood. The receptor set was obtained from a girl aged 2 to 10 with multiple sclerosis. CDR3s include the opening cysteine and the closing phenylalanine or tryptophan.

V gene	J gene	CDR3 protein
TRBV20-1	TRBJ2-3	CSVTLPLAGGGTDTQYF
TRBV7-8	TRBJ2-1	CASTIKREPNEQFF
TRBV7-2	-	CASSLSGIYEQYF
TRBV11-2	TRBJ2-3	CASSFLSPGRGGTDTQYF
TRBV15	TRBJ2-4	CATSRELGNIQYF
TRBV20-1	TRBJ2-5	CSARTSQETQYF
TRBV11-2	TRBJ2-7	CASSLESASGYEQYF
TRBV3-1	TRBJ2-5	CASSQIGLAGGTQETQYF
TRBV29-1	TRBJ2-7	CSVTGTYEQYF
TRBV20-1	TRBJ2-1	CSAREGGRGKNEQFF
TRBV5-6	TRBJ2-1	CASTATTPLGINEQFF
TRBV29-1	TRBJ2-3	CSVASSSVRSDTQYF
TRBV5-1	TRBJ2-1	CASSFSLAGGYNEQFF
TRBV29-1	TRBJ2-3	CSVDVGLTDTQYF
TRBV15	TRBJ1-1	CATSRVANSGTEAFF
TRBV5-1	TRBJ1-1	CASSLLGVRGNTEAFF
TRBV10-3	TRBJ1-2	CATSGRFPANYGYTF
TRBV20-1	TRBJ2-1	CSVTGLRFNNEQFF
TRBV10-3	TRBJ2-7	CAISGTGSDFSYEQYF
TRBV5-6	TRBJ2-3	CATAKRTSTDTQYF
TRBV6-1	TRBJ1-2	CASSEWMEGQANYGYTF
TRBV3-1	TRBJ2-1	CASSQDLLGNNEQFF
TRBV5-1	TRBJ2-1	CASSLGGRRNEQFF
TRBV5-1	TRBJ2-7	CASSLEWGGEQYF
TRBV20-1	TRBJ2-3	CSARVQGSPYQYF
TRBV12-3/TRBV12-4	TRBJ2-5	CASSSEGRETQYF
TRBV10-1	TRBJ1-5	CASSDTRVGAYSNQPQHF
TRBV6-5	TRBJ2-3	CASSYRHFGGTDTQYF
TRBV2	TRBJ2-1	CASSDAGGLLGQFF
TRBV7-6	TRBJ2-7	CASSFKTSGDYEQYF
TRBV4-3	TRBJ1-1	CASSEKPGTEAFF
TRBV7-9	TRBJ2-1	CASSSSPGWNEQFF
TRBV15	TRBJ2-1	CATSRAGTGVGGEQFF
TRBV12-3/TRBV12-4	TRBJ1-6	CASSSSFTGSVSPLHF
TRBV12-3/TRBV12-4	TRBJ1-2	CASSFGDGTYGYTF
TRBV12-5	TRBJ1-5	CASGLRGDQPQHF
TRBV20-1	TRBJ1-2	CSARDRVGIGYTF
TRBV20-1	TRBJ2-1	CSARRPGLAGDEQFF
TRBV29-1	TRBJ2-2	CSAARGANTGELFF